A selection of T cell receptor beta chains follows, all from one sample in a study of human T cells and chemical hapten exposure. TCRdb recomputed calls from the RACE reads with MiXCR, one row per CDR3 protein. This table has roughly 380,000 distinct CDR3 sequences, approximately 5% appearing once. This material consisted of whole blood, taken in connection with sensitization to the hapten diphenylcyclopropenone (DPC). These TCRs come from a woman in her forties or fifties with alopecia areata. Some clones in this sample may be carry-over from other donors' samples. Both conserved end residues are part of each CDR3. D genes are given only for firm matches. Size tells how often a clone was seen (once, few, many) or the class of an expanded clone, and some rows leave it out.

CDR3: CASAGSGDVSNQPQHF
DNA: TGTGCCAGCGCGGGTTCAGGGGACGTTAGCAATCAGCCCCAGCATTTT
J: TRBJ1-5
D: .
size: .
V: TRBV7-8

CDR3: CASSNPLAGAVYEQYF
DNA: TGTGCCAGCAGTAACCCATTAGCGGGAGCGGTCTACGAGCAGTACTTC
J: TRBJ2-7
D: TRBD2
size: .
V: TRBV27

CDR3: CSVAGIYGYTF
DNA: TGCAGCGTGGCGGGCATCTATGGCTACACCTTC
J: TRBJ1-2
D: .
size: many
V: TRBV29-1

CDR3: CASSLDVRTSGYYEQYF
DNA: TGTGCCAGCAGCTTAGATGTTAGGACTAGCGGATACTACGAGCAGTACTTC
J: TRBJ2-7
D: TRBD2
size: many
V: TRBV11-2

CDR3: CSARDLSSYEQYF
DNA: TGCAGTGCTAGAGATCTTAGCTCCTACGAGCAGTACTTC
J: TRBJ2-7
D: .
size: many
V: TRBV20-1

CDR3: CASSLRTGGEEKLFF
DNA: TGTGCCAGCAGCTTGAGGACAGGGGGCGAGGAAAAACTGTTTTTT
J: TRBJ1-4
D: TRBD1
size: few
V: TRBV5-6

CDR3: CATSRDVEQETQYF
DNA: TGTGCCACCAGCAGAGATGTGGAGCAAGAGACCCAGTACTTC
J: TRBJ2-5
D: .
size: .
V: TRBV15

CDR3: CASSQGTSGGEQYF
DNA: TGTGCCAGCAGCCAGGGGACTAGCGGGGGCGAGCAGTACTTC
J: TRBJ2-7
D: TRBD2
size: many
V: TRBV3-1

CDR3: CASSFGRSHPYEQYF
DNA: TGTGCCAGCAGTTTCGGCAGAAGCCATCCCTACGAGCAGTACTTC
J: TRBJ2-7
D: .
size: many
V: TRBV28

CDR3: CSALINSGNTIYF
DNA: TGCAGCGCCCTGATCAACTCTGGAAACACCATATATTTT
J: TRBJ1-3
D: .
size: .
V: TRBV29-1

CDR3: CSVEDQIGNTIYF
DNA: TGCAGCGTTGAAGATCAAATTGGAAACACCATATATTTT
J: TRBJ1-3
D: .
size: many
V: TRBV29-1

CDR3: CASSQETGRGAEAFF
DNA: TGTGCCAGCAGCCAAGAAACGGGAAGAGGGGCTGAAGCTTTCTTT
J: TRBJ1-1
D: .
size: few
V: TRBV14

CDR3: CASSLSRGRPYEQYF
DNA: TGTGCCAGCAGCTTGAGCCGCGGGAGGCCCTACGAGCAGTACTTC
J: TRBJ2-7
D: TRBD2
size: .
V: TRBV5-5

CDR3: CASSYERVGDTQYF
DNA: TGCGCCAGCAGCTACGAGCGGGTGGGAGATACGCAGTATTTT
J: TRBJ2-3
D: .
size: many
V: TRBV5-1

CDR3: CASSVQGRPDTQYF
DNA: TGTGCCAGCAGCGTACAGGGTAGGCCAGATACGCAGTATTTT
J: TRBJ2-3
D: .
size: many
V: TRBV9

CDR3: CACGGIETQYF
DNA: TGTGCCTGCGGGGGAATAGAGACCCAGTACTTC
J: TRBJ2-5
D: TRBD2
size: many
V: TRBV6-5

CDR3: CASSRASGGYYNEQFF
DNA: TGTGCCAGCAGTCGAGCTAGCGGGGGTTATTACAATGAGCAGTTCTTC
J: TRBJ2-1
D: TRBD2
size: medium-sized
V: TRBV2

CDR3: CSAVPGQNYGYTF
DNA: TGCAGCGCCGTTCCGGGACAGAACTATGGCTACACCTTC
J: TRBJ1-2
D: TRBD1
size: few
V: TRBV29-1

CDR3: CASSLALVLAGEGEQYF
DNA: TGTGCCAGCAGCTTAGCTCTTGTCCTAGCGGGAGAGGGCGAGCAGTACTTC
J: TRBJ2-7
D: TRBD2
size: many
V: TRBV7-2

CDR3: CASSPERVTWDEQYF
DNA: TGTGCCAGCAGCCCTGAGCGGGTGACCTGGGACGAGCAGTACTTC
J: TRBJ2-7
D: .
size: few
V: TRBV3-1

CDR3: CASSLDVGFPSYGYTF
DNA: TGTGCCAGCAGCTTAGACGTTGGCTTCCCAAGCTATGGCTACACCTTC
J: TRBJ1-2
D: .
size: .
V: TRBV7-2

CDR3: CASSLTGGSPFPLHF
DNA: TGTGCCAGCAGCCTCACGGGGGGGTCCCCCTTTCCCCTCCACTTT
J: TRBJ1-6
D: .
size: many
V: TRBV7-9

CDR3: CASSVAGSGVYEQYF
DNA: TGTGCCAGCAGCGTAGCGGGTAGCGGGGTGTACGAGCAGTACTTC
J: TRBJ2-7
D: TRBD2
size: many
V: TRBV9

CDR3: CASSLGARSYNEQFF
DNA: TGTGCCAGCAGCTTAGGGGCCAGGTCCTACAATGAGCAGTTCTTC
J: TRBJ2-1
D: .
size: few
V: TRBV7-8

CDR3: CAISAGQMNTEAFF
DNA: TGTGCCATCAGTGCGGGACAGATGAACACTGAAGCTTTCTTT
J: TRBJ1-1
D: TRBD1
size: many
V: TRBV10-3

CDR3: CASSFRAGFSGGSDNEQFF
DNA: TGTGCCAGCAGCTTCCGAGCGGGGTTTAGCGGGGGGTCCGACAATGAGCAGTTCTTC
J: TRBJ2-1
D: TRBD2
size: many
V: TRBV7-6

CDR3: CAWSVRRTGAVQPQHF
DNA: TGTGCCTGGAGTGTACGGAGGACAGGGGCTGTTCAGCCCCAGCATTTT
J: TRBJ1-5
D: TRBD1
size: many
V: TRBV30

CDR3: CASSARVSYEQYF
DNA: TGTGCCAGCAGTGCTAGGGTCTCCTACGAGCAGTACTTC
J: TRBJ2-7
D: .
size: .
V: TRBV28

CDR3: CAWSQRDRGWYGYTF
DNA: TGTGCCTGGAGCCAAAGGGACAGGGGTTGGTATGGCTACACCTTC
J: TRBJ1-2
D: TRBD1
size: .
V: TRBV30

CDR3: CAIRDEGGRALFF
DNA: TGTGCCATCAGGGACGAGGGCGGGAGGGCCCTGTTCTTC
J: TRBJ2-1
D: TRBD2
size: few
V: TRBV10-3

CDR3: CASSLPPSNEQFF
DNA: TGTGCCAGCAGCCTACCCCCCTCGAATGAGCAGTTCTTC
J: TRBJ2-1
D: .
size: many
V: TRBV6-2/TRBV6-3

CDR3: CASSVVPDRGRSTEAFF
DNA: TGTGCCAGCAGCGTAGTACCCGACAGGGGGCGAAGCACTGAAGCTTTCTTT
J: TRBJ1-1
D: TRBD1
size: many
V: TRBV9

CDR3: CSALSGSDTDTQYF
DNA: TGCAGTGCTCTGAGCGGGAGTGACACAGATACGCAGTATTTT
J: TRBJ2-3
D: TRBD2
size: many
V: TRBV20-1

CDR3: CASSEVAGATDTQYF
DNA: TGTGCCAGCAGTGAAGTTGCGGGGGCCACAGATACGCAGTATTTT
J: TRBJ2-3
D: .
size: many
V: TRBV6-1

CDR3: CASSKQGSTDTQYF
DNA: TGTGCCAGCAGTAAACAGGGGTCCACAGATACGCAGTATTTT
J: TRBJ2-3
D: TRBD1
size: many
V: TRBV2

CDR3: CASLSGVDTQYF
DNA: TGTGCCAGTCTCTCCGGAGTAGATACGCAGTATTTT
J: TRBJ2-3
D: .
size: .
V: TRBV28

CDR3: CASSLAGGGNNEQFF
DNA: TGTGCCAGCAGCTTGGCCGGGGGGGGCAACAATGAGCAGTTCTTC
J: TRBJ2-1
D: TRBD2
size: few
V: TRBV5-4

CDR3: CASSQRQVLFSNQPQHF
DNA: TGCGCCAGCAGCCAAAGACAGGTACTGTTTAGCAATCAGCCCCAGCATTTT
J: TRBJ1-5
D: .
size: .
V: TRBV4-1

CDR3: CASSQDPAGTDTQYF
DNA: TGTGCCAGCAGCCAAGATCCTGCAGGGACAGATACGCAGTATTTT
J: TRBJ2-3
D: .
size: few
V: TRBV3-1

CDR3: CASRETPGSPLHF
DNA: TGTGCCAGCAGGGAGACGCCCGGTAGTCCCCTCCACTTT
J: TRBJ1-6
D: .
size: many
V: TRBV28

CDR3: CASSYSRRMNTGELFF
DNA: TGTGCCAGCAGTTACTCGAGGCGAATGAACACCGGGGAGCTGTTTTTT
J: TRBJ2-2
D: .
size: many
V: TRBV6-2/TRBV6-3

CDR3: CASSLYVQNEQFF
DNA: TGTGCCAGCAGCCTTTATGTACAAAATGAGCAGTTCTTC
J: TRBJ2-1
D: .
size: few
V: TRBV16

CDR3: CSVQPQADIVNEKLFF
DNA: TGCAGCGTACAACCCCAGGCGGACATCGTTAATGAAAAACTGTTTTTT
J: TRBJ1-4
D: .
size: many
V: TRBV29-1

CDR3: CSARGPRPHEQFF
DNA: TGCAGTGCTAGAGGCCCTAGGCCCCATGAGCAGTTCTTC
J: TRBJ2-1
D: .
size: .
V: TRBV20-1

CDR3: CASSLKGANNEQFF
DNA: TGCGCCAGCAGCTTGAAGGGGGCTAACAATGAGCAGTTCTTC
J: TRBJ2-1
D: TRBD1
size: many
V: TRBV5-1

CDR3: CASSLWGQGLTEAFF
DNA: TGTGCCAGCAGCCTTTGGGGGCAGGGGCTCACTGAAGCTTTCTTT
J: TRBJ1-1
D: .
size: .
V: TRBV5-4

CDR3: CASRKGQSTQYF
DNA: TGCGCCAGCAGAAAAGGACAGAGTACGCAGTATTTT
J: TRBJ2-3
D: .
size: .
V: TRBV4-3

CDR3: CASREGPLYGYTF
DNA: TGCGCCAGCAGGGAGGGCCCCCTCTATGGCTACACCTTC
J: TRBJ1-2
D: .
size: few
V: TRBV5-1